The sequence of this TCR beta chain was determined in a study of blood T cell repertoires in COVID-19. The overall study: There were acute and convalescent COVID-19 samples, and they came from the United States, Italy and Spain.

The assay was immunoSEQ multiplex PCR, and TCRdb's table has in-frame clones only and misses some. The sample shows 210,000 or so clones, about 85% of them seen only once. This clone was counted between two and nine times. Trimming took 0 bases from V and 4 from J, leaving 13 bases between them. CDR1 and CDR2 (germline): SGHRS, YFSETQ. The CDR3 is 16 amino acids. The chain employs TRBV5-1 and TRBJ2-2; tentative D call: TRBD1 (6 bases). The sequence was collected from a human donor in a cohort sampled during active COVID-19. The material sequenced was peripheral blood. This CDR3 reads CASSLDRTRGTGELFF. DNA of the CDR3: TGCGCCAGCAGCTTGGACCGCACCAGGGGCACCGGGGAGCTGTTTTTT.